This T cell receptor beta chain was recorded in a study of T cell responses to AZD1222 COVID-19 vaccine. Study-wide points: Among vaccine-associated CD4 TCRs, coverage spanned spike, with dominance at 160-218 and 743-854. Clonal diversity was possibly underestimated; the donors were predominantly white British and more often female.

Method: immunoSEQ multiplex PCR; TCRdb's copy keeps in-frame clones and lacks some. The profile shows about 140,000 clones, approximately 90% of them singletons. V dropped 0 bases and J dropped 6 bases, with 14 bases sitting between them. CDR1 SNHLY and CDR2 FYNNEI come from the germline V gene. CDR3 size: 15 residues. This clone was counted a single time. The antigen is not known. Sequenced material: peripheral blood, taken 28 days after the second AZD1222 dose. The V gene is TRBV2, the J gene TRBJ1-1; D is ambiguous. This sequence was found in an adult who received the AZD1222 COVID-19 vaccine. The CDR3 spells CASSEADPGGAEAFF. CDR3 nucleotides: TGTGCCAGCAGTGAAGCGGACCCGGGAGGCGCTGAAGCTTTCTTT.